Each of the 32 T cell receptor beta chains below was sequenced from the same sample in a study of blood T cell repertoires in COVID-19. Data came from immunoSEQ multiplex PCR; TCRdb stores just in-frame clones and leaves some out. Of 150,000 to 200,000 clones in the sample, 75% to 90% were seen once. Sequencing used peripheral blood. Receptors were obtained from a man aged 60 to 69 with acute or convalescent COVID-19.

This chain joins TRBV18 and TRBJ2-1; no reliable D call. The germline V gene has CDR1 KGHSH and CDR2 LQKENI. The CDR3 spans 15 residues. V dropped 0 bases and J dropped 7 bases, with 13 bases sitting between them. The CDR3 here is CASSPPFYYSNEQFF. The CDR3 nucleotides are TGTGCCAGCTCACCACCTTTCTACTACTCTAATGAGCAGTTCTTC.

V gene TRBV7-9 combines with J gene TRBJ2-3, with D maybe TRBD1 (5 bases). The length of the CDR3 is 16 residues. The V and J ends lost 6 bases and 0 bases respectively, with 16 bases between them. Looked up from germline, CDR1 is SEHNR and CDR2 is FQNEAQ (reference sequence). CDR3 nucleotides: TGTGCCAGCAGTTTGGACATGTCCCCTAGCACAGATACGCAGTATTTT. Its translation is CASSLDMSPSTDTQYF.

The genes are TRBV7-2 and TRBJ2-3; TRBD1 agrees at 7 bases. CDR1 and CDR2 from the germline V gene are SGHTA and FQGNSA. The V gene end was trimmed by 4 bases and the J gene end by 2 bases; junction bases not matched to a gene: 3. The CDR3 spans 14 residues. The CDR3 nucleotides are TGTGCCAGCAGCTCCGGACAGGACACAGATACGCAGTATTTT. This encodes CASSSGQDTDTQYF. The full variable domain, rest sourced from reference TRBV7-2 and TRBJ2-3, is GAGVSQSPSNKVTEKGKDVELRCDPISGHTALYWYRQSLGQGLEFLIYFQGNSAPDKSGLPSDRFSAERTGGSVSTLTIQRTQQEDSAVYLCASSSGQDTDTQYFGPGTRLTVL.

This clone was detected only once. The V gene is TRBV27, the J gene TRBJ1-5; D ambiguous. The CDR3 is 14 amino acids. V shed 5 bases and J shed 0 bases, with 8 bases lying between them. Germline V CDR1 and CDR2: MNHEY, SMNVEV (reference sequence). The CDR3 protein is CASSHQDSNQPQHF. CDR3 in DNA: TGTGCCAGCAGTCATCAGGATAGCAATCAGCCCCAGCATTTT.

The J gene is TRBJ1-5, the V gene TRBV5-1; D remains ambiguous. This CDR3 is 13 amino acids long. Per the germline V gene, CDR1 is SGHRS and CDR2 is YFSETQ. V lost 4 bases and J lost 0, with 5 bases in between. CDR3 bases: TGCGCCAGCAGCAGCTATAGCAATCAGCCCCAGCATTTT. As protein: CASSSYSNQPQHF. The full variable domain, rest sourced from reference TRBV5-1 and TRBJ1-5, is KAGVTQTPRYLIKTRGQQVTLSCSPISGHRSVSWYQQTPGQGLQFLFEYFSETQRNKGNFPGRFSGRQFSNSRSEMNVSTLELGDSALYLCASSSYSNQPQHFGDGTRLSIL.

The V gene is TRBV6-6, the J gene TRBJ1-1; 7 bases are shared with TRBD1. Germline V gives CDR1 MNHNY, CDR2 SVGAGI (reference sequence). The CDR3 is 14 amino acids. The junction had 5 bases not matched to a gene; V was cut back by 6 bases and J by 1 base. CDR3 DNA: TGTGCCAGCAGACCCTACAGGGGGAACACTGAAGCTTTCTTT. It specifies CASRPYRGNTEAFF.

This clone occurred a few times. The chain joins TRBV15 to TRBJ1-1; D remains unclear. With 0 bases removed from V and 11 bases from J, the gap between germline ends came to 16 bases. This CDR3 region has 14 residues. From germline, CDR1 is LNHNV and CDR2 YYDKDF (reference sequence). In nucleotides, the CDR3 is TGTGCCACCAGCAGAGATGTGGCGGGAAGGAGCGCTTTCTTT. Translating it yields CATSRDVAGRSAFF.

V is TRBV7-9 and J is TRBJ2-1, with 13 bases fitting TRBD2. Germline-derived CDR1 and CDR2 are SEHNR and FQNEAQ (reference sequence). The CDR3 contains 14 residues. J gave up 10 bases and V 5 bases, and 5 bases lay outside the gene matches. DNA of the CDR3: TGTGCCAGCAGCCCAGGACTAGCGGGGGCAGAGCAGTTCTTC. As protein: CASSPGLAGAEQFF.

The chain is built from TRBV5-4 and TRBJ1-1, with 8 bases lining up with TRBD1. This CDR3 is built from 14 residues. V lost 4 bases, J lost 3 bases, and 5 bases stayed unmatched. Germline V gene data show CDR1 as SGHNT and CDR2 as YYREEE (reference sequence). For the CDR3, the DNA is TGTGCCAGCAGCGCAGGGGGCAGGGACACTGAAGCTTTCTTT. The encoded protein is CASSAGGRDTEAFF.

The rearrangement joins TRBV6-1 to TRBJ1-5; D call uncertain. This CDR3 contains 15 residues. Trimming took 2 bases from V and 6 from J, leaving 14 bases between them. Germline CDR1 and CDR2: MNHNS and SASEGT. In DNA form, the CDR3 reads TGTGCCAGCAGTGAATTTGGAGGAGGTAGTCAGCCCCAGCATTTT. This codes for CASSEFGGGSQPQHF.

The chain employs TRBV3-1 (or the pseudogene TRBV3-2) and TRBJ2-7, with a possible D match to TRBD1 (5 bases). The V and J ends lost 0 bases and 9 bases respectively, with 12 bases between them. The CDR3 is made up of 13 amino acids. The germline V gene has CDR1 LGHDT and CDR2 YNNKEL (reference sequence). CDR3 loop: CASSQEAGPGQYF. CDR3 sequence (DNA): TGTGCCAGCAGCCAAGAGGCAGGGCCTGGGCAGTACTTC.

This clone was seen once. The gene calls are TRBV29-1 and TRBJ2-2; 9 nucleotides align to TRBD1. The CDR3 has 16 amino acids. The V and J ends lost 6 bases and 3 bases, in that order; junction bases with no gene match: 11. Germline V lookup: CDR1 SQVTM, CDR2 ANQGSEA. The CDR3: CSVRLRDRDHTGELFF. The CDR3 coding sequence is TGCAGCGTAAGGTTAAGGGACAGGGATCACACCGGGGAGCTGTTTTTT.

The chain couples TRBV9 to TRBJ2-1, with 10 bases aligning to TRBD2. V trimming: 4 bases; J trimming: 2 bases; junction bases outside the gene matches: 9. CDR1 is SGDLS, CDR2 YYNGEE, per germline. The CDR3 is 17 residues long. Written as DNA, the CDR3 is TGTGCCAGCAGCCTAGGAAATAGCGGGGGGCCCTACAATGAGCAGTTCTTC. This encodes CASSLGNSGGPYNEQFF.

This clone came up a few times. For the CDR3, the DNA is TGTGCCAGCAGTCCGGTCCCTCTCGGGGGAGCTTTCTTT. Protein sequence: CASSPVPLGGAFF. This chain links TRBV6-6 with TRBJ1-1; perhaps TRBD1 as D (5 bases). The V gene's germline CDR1 is MNHNY and CDR2 SVGAGI (reference sequence). With 5 bases removed from V and 10 bases from J, the gap between germline ends came to 17 bases. The CDR3 runs to 13 residues.

The chain carries TRBV7-9 and TRBJ1-1; 8 nucleotides match TRBD1. Germline V gives CDR1 SEHNR, CDR2 FQNEAQ (reference sequence). The CDR3 is 14 residues long. The V segment lost 5 bases and the J segment 4 bases; nucleotides outside the gene matches: 6. The CDR3 here is CASSARDRSTEAFF. The CDR3 region has the DNA TGTGCCAGCAGCGCCCGGGACAGGAGCACTGAAGCTTTCTTT.

This clone was counted a few times. This chain uses TRBV5-1 with TRBJ2-1, with 7 bases fitting TRBD2. V shed 3 bases, J shed 3 bases, and the junction held 3 bases outside the gene matches. CDR3 length: 14 residues. Germline values: CDR1 SGHRS, CDR2 YFSETQ. The CDR3: CASSSSGLYNEQFF. The CDR3 region has the DNA TGCGCCAGCAGCTCTAGCGGCCTCTACAATGAGCAGTTCTTC.

The gene calls are TRBV10-3 and TRBJ2-1; 8 bases align to TRBD2. With 5 bases clipped from V and 9 bases from J, the junction kept 15 bases outside the gene matches. There are 16 residues in the CDR3. Germline assignment: CDR1 ENHRY and CDR2 SYGVKD. In DNA form, the CDR3 reads TGTGCCATCAGTCCCGGGACTAGTGGGGGGCTTCGTGAGCAGTTCTTC. Translated, it gives CAISPGTSGGLREQFF.

This clone was found a few times. The rearrangement joins TRBV5-1 to TRBJ2-1, with 9 bases that match TRBD1. This CDR3 has 15 amino acids. Germline CDR1 and CDR2: SGHRS and YFSETQ. With 3 bases clipped from V and 9 bases from J, the junction kept 10 bases outside the gene matches. The CDR3 sequence: CASSSGQGLGVEQFF. The CDR3 DNA is TGCGCCAGCAGCTCCGGACAGGGGCTCGGGGTTGAGCAGTTCTTC.

The chain uses TRBV29-1 and TRBJ2-1, with 10 nucleotides matching TRBD2. Germline CDR1 SQVTM, CDR2 ANQGSEA. V trimming: 3 bases; J trimming: 6 bases; junction bases outside the gene matches: 5. The CDR3 length is 14 residues. As DNA, the CDR3 is TGCAGCGTTGATGGGCTAGCGGGGGCCAATGAGCAGTTCTTC. This encodes CSVDGLAGANEQFF.

The chain has TRBV6-5 and TRBJ2-3; 7 bases fit TRBD1. Germline trimming cut 7 bases from V and 2 bases from J; bases unmatched to any gene: 6. Germline lookup yields CDR1 MNHEY and CDR2 SVGAGI. The CDR3 loop spans 14 amino acids. The CDR3 region has the DNA TGTGCCAGCAAGTGGACAGGCCTCACAGATACGCAGTATTTT. Its translation: CASKWTGLTDTQYF.

The chain combines TRBV6-5 with TRBJ2-6, with D maybe TRBD2 (6 bases). The CDR3 is 15 residues long. The germline CDR1 and CDR2 sequences are MNHEY and SVGAGI. With 6 bases removed from V and 1 base from J, the gap between germline ends came to 10 bases. CDR3 loop: CASSVGGSGANVLTF. The CDR3 DNA reads TGTGCCAGCAGCGTGGGGGGTTCTGGGGCCAACGTCCTGACTTTC.

The CDR3 nucleotides read TGTGCCAGCAGCCCCAGGGGGCCGAATCAGCCCCAGCATTTT. Its protein is CASSPRGPNQPQHF. This chain links TRBV2 with TRBJ1-5; 8 bases are shared with TRBD1. The V segment lost 6 bases and the J segment 4 bases; nucleotides outside the gene matches: 5. The germline gives CDR1 SNHLY, CDR2 FYNNEI. The CDR3 length is 14 residues.

This clone was seen just once. CDR3 loop: CASSVDGKPSYEQYF. The CDR3 region has the DNA TGTGCCAGCAGTGTAGACGGGAAACCCTCCTACGAGCAGTACTTC. The rearrangement links TRBV6-4 to TRBJ2-7, with D perhaps TRBD2 (5 bases). V was shortened by 4 bases and J by 0 bases, with 13 bases between the two germline ends. Looked up from germline, CDR1 is MRHNA and CDR2 is SNTAGT. This CDR3 contains 15 residues.

There are a few counts of this clone. The gene calls are TRBV6-5 and TRBJ1-6; 8 nucleotides match TRBD1. The CDR3 has 14 amino acids. Trimming took 2 bases from V and 7 from J; bases not matched to a gene: 1. Germline CDR1 reads MNHEY; CDR2 reads SVGAGI. As DNA, the CDR3 is TGTGCCAGCAGTTACGGGACAGGAAATTCACCCCTCCACTTT. It codes for CASSYGTGNSPLHF.

The rearrangement links TRBV29-1 to TRBJ2-3; maybe TRBD2 (6 bases). Germline-derived CDR1 and CDR2 are SQVTM and ANQGSEA. Trimming shortened V by 6 bases and J by 3 bases, and 19 bases separated the two germline ends. CDR3 length: 15 amino acids. CDR3 nucleotide sequence: TGCAGCGTCGGGCCAGAGTGGGAGGAGACAGATACGCAGTATTTT. Protein sequence: CSVGPEWEETDTQYF.

The genes are TRBV2 and TRBJ2-1; D not resolved. CDR3 length: 14 residues. V lost 2 bases to trimming and J lost 8 bases, with 13 bases between them. The germline CDR1 and CDR2 sequences are SNHLY and FYNNEI. The CDR3 protein is CASSESNFSHEQFF. CDR3 in DNA: TGTGCCAGCAGTGAATCAAACTTTTCCCATGAGCAGTTCTTC.

Written as DNA, the CDR3 is TGTGCCTGGGGACTACAGGGGCCCTATGGCTACACCTTC. Its translation is CAWGLQGPYGYTF. The chain links TRBV30 to TRBJ1-2, with 7 bases identical to TRBD1. The trim removed 5 bases at V and 4 bases at J, leaving 7 bases unmatched. The germline CDR1 and CDR2 sequences are GTSNPN and SVGIG (reference sequence). This CDR3 is 13 amino acids long.

This clone was recorded only once. The chain recombines TRBV5-1 with TRBJ1-2; unclear D gene. Germline V gene lookup returns CDR1 SGHRS and CDR2 YFSETQ. The CDR3 length is 15 residues. Trimming took 6 bases from V and 0 from J, leaving 15 bases between them. In nucleotides, the CDR3 is TGCGCCAGCACCAATCGGGGTAACGCTAACTATGGCTACACCTTC. This gives the protein CASTNRGNANYGYTF.

The chain couples TRBV7-8 to TRBJ2-5; D unresolved. The CDR3 is made up of 13 amino acids. Trimming cost V 5 bases and J 6 bases, with 13 bases left between them. CDR1 is SGHVS and CDR2 is FQNEAQ in the germline V gene. CDR3 protein: CASSPASGQTQYF. The CDR3 DNA follows: TGTGCCAGCAGCCCGGCGAGTGGGCAGACCCAGTACTTC.

This clone was detected only once. This chain connects TRBV12-5 to TRBJ2-3; D is uncertain. The CDR3 length is 15 residues. The germline V and J ends were trimmed by 0 bases and 0 bases, with 7 bases remaining between them. Germline V CDR1 and CDR2: LGHNT, FRNRAP. The CDR3 here is CASGLVHASTDTQYF. The CDR3 nucleotides read TGTGCTAGTGGTTTGGTACATGCTAGCACAGATACGCAGTATTTT.

The V gene is TRBV5-1, the J gene TRBJ2-7; 8 nucleotides align to TRBD2. V shed 0 bases and J 0 bases; nucleotides not matched to a gene: 5. Germline-derived CDR1 and CDR2 are SGHRS and YFSETQ. The CDR3 is 16 residues long. This CDR3 reads CASSLVVSGDSYEQYF. DNA for the CDR3: TGCGCCAGCAGCTTGGTGGTTAGCGGGGACTCCTACGAGCAGTACTTC.

This clone was seen a few times. Other DNA sequences from this sample encode an identical CDR3 as well. CDR3 coding DNA: TGTGCCAGCAGCCCTCAGGGTGCGACAGGAAACACCATATATTTT. This encodes CASSPQGATGNTIYF. This chain joins TRBV28 and TRBJ1-3; tentative D call: TRBD1 (5 bases). The ends were cut back, 6 bases at V and 4 bases at J, with 16 bases in the middle. Per germline, CDR1 MDHEN and CDR2 SYDVKM. The CDR3 totals 15 residues. Full variable domain (missing parts from reference TRBV28 and TRBJ1-3): DVKVTQSSRYLVKRTGEKVFLECVQDMDHENMFWYRQDPGLGLRLIYFSYDVKMKEKGDIPEGYSVSREKKERFSLILESASTNQTSMYLCASSPQGATGNTIYFGEGSWLTVV.